Each of the 31 T cell receptor beta chains below was sequenced from the same sample in a study of human T cells and chemical hapten exposure. Stated time point: pre-sensitization, week 0. As for treatment: therapeutic diphenylcyclopropenone sensitization with weekly scalp DPC. Using its own MiXCR run on the RACE reads, TCRdb lists one record per CDR3 protein. The sample records nearly 110,000 distinct CDR3 sequences, roughly an eighth being singletons. Specimen: whole blood, collected in connection with sensitization to the hapten diphenylcyclopropenone (DPC). The receptor source for this set is a woman between 45 and 65 years old with alopecia areata. Some clones in this sample may be carry-over from other donors' samples.

The V gene is TRBV29-1, the J gene TRBJ2-4; D remains unclear. In germline, CDR1 is SQVTM, CDR2 ANQGSEA. This CDR3 has 14 amino acids. Trimming left V 4 bases short and J 5 bases short, with 15 bases between. The CDR3 loop is CSVAFYSGENIQYF. The CDR3 DNA is TGCAGCGTTGCATTTTACTCTGGGGAAAACATTCAGTACTTC.

V is TRBV7-9 and J is TRBJ1-1, with D tentatively TRBD1 (5 bases). The CDR3 consists of 16 residues. Trimming stripped 4 bases from V and 0 bases from J, with 15 bases between. CDR1 and CDR2 (germline): SEHNR, FQNEAQ (reference sequence). CDR3 in DNA: TGTGCCAGCAGCTCGACTCTACAGGAGATGAACACTGAAGCTTTCTTT. Residues: CASSSTLQEMNTEAFF.

At least ten counts were recorded for this clonotype. The gene calls are TRBV10-3 and TRBJ1-2; D uncertain. V was clipped by 2 bases and J by 1 base, with 5 bases between them. CDR1 and CDR2 (germline): ENHRY, SYGVKD. This CDR3 contains 13 residues. The CDR3 loop reads CAISENSNYGYTF. CDR3 DNA sequence: TGTGCCATCAGTGAGAACAGTAACTATGGCTACACCTTC.

The chain uses TRBV9 and TRBJ2-2, with a possible D match to TRBD2 (6 bases). This CDR3 is 15 amino acids long. V was pared by 1 base and J by 2 bases, with 9 bases between. CDR1 is SGDLS and CDR2 is YYNGEE in the germline V gene. Here the CDR3 reads CASSVLGLNTGELFF. The CDR3 coding sequence is TGTGCCAGCAGCGTACTGGGACTTAACACCGGGGAGCTGTTTTTT.

This clonotype has a single count. The V and J genes are TRBV28 and TRBJ1-1, with D perhaps TRBD1 (5 bases). This CDR3 has 13 amino acids. Germline CDR1 reads MDHEN; CDR2 reads SYDVKM. The V end was cut by 7 bases, the J end by 4 bases, with 13 bases between. This chain's CDR3 is CASNPGRPTEAFF. CDR3 sequence (DNA): TGTGCCAGCAACCCAGGGAGACCCACTGAAGCTTTCTTT.

This CDR3 reads CASSEAANYEQYF. CDR3 nucleotides: TGTGCCAGCTCAGAAGCGGCGAACTACGAGCAGTACTTC. V is TRBV18 and J is TRBJ2-7, with D possibly TRBD2 on 5 matching bases. Germline V CDR1 and CDR2: KGHSH, LQKENI. CDR3 length: 13 residues. V was pared by 5 bases and J by 3 bases, with 11 bases between.

The V gene is TRBV20-1, the J gene TRBJ2-3, with TRBD2 matching over 14 bases. The ends lost 1 base at V and 7 bases at J; junction bases unmatched: 4. The germline gives CDR1 DFQATT, CDR2 SNEGSKA (reference sequence). CDR3 length equals 15 residues. CDR3 region: CSARGTSGGTHTQYF. The CDR3 DNA reads as TGCAGTGCTAGAGGGACTAGCGGGGGGACCCATACGCAGTATTTT.

This clonotype was picked up many times. The chain employs TRBV18 and TRBJ1-2; 10 bases match TRBD1. V dropped 6 bases and J dropped 6; count of bases not matched to a gene: 7. CDR1 and CDR2 from the germline V gene are KGHSH and LQKENI. This CDR3 spans 14 amino acids. The CDR3 sequence: CASSHPGTGDGYTF. The CDR3, as DNA: TGTGCCAGCTCCCACCCCGGGACAGGGGATGGCTACACCTTC.

This clonotype turned up a few times. This chain connects TRBV7-2 to TRBJ2-1; D is uncertain. The CDR3 is made up of 13 amino acids. CDR1 and CDR2 from the germline V gene are SGHTA and FQGNSA. The V gene lost 1 base and the J gene lost 3 bases, with 4 bases spanning the gap. DNA for the CDR3: TGTGCCAGCAGCTTAGTTATCTACAATGAGCAGTTCTTC. It yields the protein CASSLVIYNEQFF.

This clonotype was counted many times. V usage is TRBV7-9 and J usage is TRBJ1-2; weak D call: TRBD1 (5 bases). V dropped 5 bases and J dropped 8 bases, with 12 bases sitting between them. Per germline, CDR1 SEHNR and CDR2 FQNEAQ (reference sequence). This CDR3 region has 12 residues. As DNA, the CDR3 is TGTGCCAGCAGCCTAGACAGACGCGGCTACACCTTC. The encoded protein is CASSLDRRGYTF.

In DNA form, the CDR3 reads TGTGCCAGCAGTGGAGGGGGCGCCTCGCTAGCTAACTATGGCTACACCTTC. Its protein is CASSGGGASLANYGYTF. The chain links TRBV2 to TRBJ1-2, with TRBD1 identical over 7 bases. Germline CDR1 reads SNHLY; CDR2 reads FYNNEI. The CDR3 consists of 17 residues. Trimming took 4 bases from V and 0 from J; bases not matched to a gene: 11. The full variable domain, with the rest looked up from reference TRBV2 and TRBJ1-2, is EPEVTQTPSHQVTQMGQEVILRCVPISNHLYFYWYRQILGQKVEFLVSFYNNEISEKSEIFDDQFSVERPDGSNFTLKIRSTKLEDSAMYFCASSGGGASLANYGYTFGSGTRLTVV.

This clonotype came up a few times. V usage is TRBV19 and J usage is TRBJ1-1; D is ambiguous. V was trimmed by 4 bases and J by 0 bases, leaving 9 bases between them. Germline V gene sequence: CDR1 LNHDA, CDR2 SQIVND (reference sequence). This CDR3 spans 14 amino acids. The CDR3 reads CASSKGGLNTEAFF. In DNA form, the CDR3 reads TGTGCCAGTAGTAAGGGAGGATTGAACACTGAAGCTTTCTTT.

This clonotype was seen at least ten times. This chain joins TRBV27 and TRBJ1-2; D is unclear. Germline V gene data show CDR1 as MNHEY and CDR2 as SMNVEV (reference sequence). V was trimmed by 3 bases and J by 6 bases, leaving 20 bases between them. The CDR3 is made up of 16 amino acids. The CDR3 protein is CASSFELQAGLNGYTF. The CDR3 DNA is TGTGCCAGCAGTTTTGAACTTCAGGCAGGCCTAAATGGCTACACCTTC.

This chain uses TRBV7-8 with TRBJ2-1; tentative D call: TRBD1 (6 bases). V was pared by 7 bases and J by 8 bases, with 15 bases between. This CDR3 region has 13 residues. Germline CDR1 reads SGHVS; CDR2 reads FQNEAQ. CDR3 nucleotide sequence: TGTGCCAGCAAAAGGACGACAGGTTATGAGCAGTTCTTC. It codes for CASKRTTGYEQFF.

This clonotype has only a few counts. CDR3 amino acids: CSARVGVRNEQFF. CDR3 DNA sequence: TGCAGTGCTAGAGTCGGGGTTCGCAATGAGCAGTTCTTC. The chain combines TRBV20-1 with TRBJ2-1; maybe TRBD2 (5 bases). This CDR3 comprises 13 residues. The ends were cut back, 1 base at V and 6 bases at J, with 10 bases in the middle. From germline, CDR1 is DFQATT and CDR2 SNEGSKA (reference sequence).

The chain joins TRBV7-9 to TRBJ1-3; D is ambiguous. CDR1 and CDR2 from the germline V gene are SEHNR and FQNEAQ (reference sequence). The germline V and J ends were trimmed by 3 bases and 1 base, with 7 bases remaining between them. This CDR3 region has 14 residues. The CDR3: CASSFSISGNTIYF. DNA for the CDR3: TGTGCCAGCAGCTTCTCAATTTCTGGAAACACCATATATTTT.

This clonotype has a handful of counts. The chain links TRBV10-3 to TRBJ1-4, with TRBD1 identical over 8 bases. The CDR3 consists of 14 residues. V shed 2 bases and J 7 bases; nucleotides not matched to a gene: 3. Germline CDR1 and CDR2: ENHRY and SYGVKD. The DNA for the CDR3 is TGTGCCATCAGTGAGGGGCAGGGGGCTGAAAAACTGTTTTTT. Its translation: CAISEGQGAEKLFF.

The chain combines TRBV18 with TRBJ2-7; D is possibly TRBD2 (5 bases). The CDR3 is 11 residues long. Germline CDR1 is KGHSH and CDR2 is LQKENI. Trimming shortened V by 4 bases and J by 6 bases, and 7 bases separated the two germline ends. The CDR3 sequence: CASSRAGEQYF. In DNA form, the CDR3 reads TGTGCCAGCTCACGCGCGGGCGAGCAGTACTTC.

This chain joins TRBV12-3 or TRBV12-4 and TRBJ1-4; no clear D. CDR3 length equals 14 residues. Trimming shortened V by 6 bases and J by 10 bases, and 18 bases separated the two germline ends. CDR3 sequence reads: CASRASQARSKLFF. Here the CDR3 DNA reads TGTGCCAGCAGGGCGAGTCAGGCCAGATCAAAACTGTTTTTT.

This clonotype was observed many times. V is TRBV3-1 and J is TRBJ2-7, with 9 bases lining up with TRBD1. The V gene's germline CDR1 is LGHDT and CDR2 YNNKEL (reference sequence). V dropped 0 bases and J dropped 7; count of bases not matched to a gene: 7. The CDR3 extends over 15 amino acids. DNA of the CDR3: TGTGCCAGCAGCCAAGAGGGACAGGGTGCTTGGGAGCAGTACTTC. As protein: CASSQEGQGAWEQYF.

There are a few counts of this clonotype. The chain is built from TRBV6-6 and TRBJ1-5; TRBD1 matches at 7 bases. Germline V gene data show CDR1 as MNHNY and CDR2 as SVGAGI (reference sequence). J lost 5 bases, V lost 4 bases, and 5 bases had no gene match. CDR3 length: 14 amino acids. The CDR3 DNA reads TGTGCCAGCAGTTCCCGGGACAGCTATCAGCCCCAGCATTTT. Its protein product is CASSSRDSYQPQHF.

Many counts were recorded for this clonotype. This chain joins TRBV5-1 and TRBJ2-7; D unclear. The CDR3 has 15 residues. Trimming pared 2 bases from V and 1 base from J, leaving 13 bases between. Germline loops: CDR1 SGHRS, CDR2 YFSETQ. The CDR3 region has the DNA TGCGCCAGCAGCTTTTCCGGGCAGGAATCCTACGAGCAGTACTTC. Its translation: CASSFSGQESYEQYF.

V gene TRBV7-8 combines with J gene TRBJ1-5; 8 bases line up with TRBD1. Germline CDR1 and CDR2: SGHVS and FQNEAQ. CDR3 length: 16 amino acids. After removal of 7 bases from V and 4 bases from J, the junction contained 12 bases not matched to a gene. In DNA, the CDR3 is TGTGCCAGCAAGGATGGGCCCGGACAGGGTAATCAGCCCCAGCATTTT. Amino acids: CASKDGPGQGNQPQHF.

This clonotype has a handful of counts. This CDR3 reads CASSEWGTGTYEQYF. The CDR3, as DNA: TGTGCCAGCAGTGAATGGGGGACAGGGACCTACGAGCAGTACTTC. J is TRBJ2-7 and V is TRBV25-1, with TRBD1 identical over 9 bases. The CDR3 has 15 amino acids. J lost 2 bases, V lost 1 base, and 3 bases had no gene match. The V gene's germline CDR1 is MGHDK and CDR2 SYGVNS.

The genes are TRBV29-1 and TRBJ2-7; D unclear. V was trimmed by 4 bases and J by 0 bases, leaving 10 bases between them. The CDR3 is 13 residues long. Germline V gene data show CDR1 as SQVTM and CDR2 as ANQGSEA. The CDR3: CSVVAGVSYEQYF. The DNA of the CDR3 is TGCAGCGTTGTGGCAGGTGTCTCCTACGAGCAGTACTTC.

This clonotype was observed a few times. The chain combines TRBV3-1 with TRBJ1-4, with D uncertain. This CDR3 contains 14 residues. Trimming pared 4 bases from V and 5 bases from J, leaving 11 bases between. Germline CDR1 and CDR2: LGHDT and YNNKEL (reference sequence). The CDR3 protein is CASSPSRRNEKLFF. CDR3 nucleotide sequence: TGTGCCAGCAGCCCTTCAAGGAGAAATGAAAAACTGTTTTTT.

This clonotype showed up just a few times. The V and J genes are TRBV4-2 and TRBJ2-7; 8 bases line up with TRBD1. From germline, CDR1 is LGHNA and CDR2 YNFKEQ. After removal of 1 base from V and 3 bases from J, the junction contained 8 bases not matched to a gene. There are 16 residues in the CDR3. The CDR3 sequence: CASSQGGQGVGYEQYF. For the CDR3, the DNA is TGTGCCAGCAGCCAAGGTGGACAGGGCGTTGGCTACGAGCAGTACTTC.

V and J are TRBV6-6 and TRBJ1-2; D is perhaps TRBD1 (6 bases). The CDR3 contains 12 residues. The germline CDR1 and CDR2 sequences are MNHNY and SVGAGI (reference sequence). Trimming stripped 5 bases from V and 8 bases from J, with 12 bases between. This CDR3 is CASSNTGTGYTF. For the CDR3, the DNA is TGTGCCAGCAGTAACACAGGGACCGGCTACACCTTC.

The rearrangement joins TRBV6-1 to TRBJ2-7, with TRBD1 as a possible D gene (5 bases). Germline loops: CDR1 MNHNS, CDR2 SASEGT. V was shortened by 6 bases and J by 0 bases, with 9 bases between the two germline ends. The CDR3 is 13 residues long. The CDR3 reads CASRDRLSYEQYF. The CDR3 DNA reads as TGTGCCAGCAGAGACAGACTCTCCTACGAGCAGTACTTC.

A word on this clonotype: This may be a read error: a much more frequent sequence differs by one nucleotide. The chain recombines TRBV29-1 with TRBJ2-3; no clear D gene. Trimming pared 6 bases from V and 2 bases from J, leaving 12 bases between. CDR1 is SQVTM, CDR2 ANQGSEA, per germline. The CDR3 runs to 13 residues. The CDR3 bases are TGCAGCGTGCCGAGATCGGACACAGATACGCAGTATTTT. It is translated as CSVPRSDTDTQYF.

This clonotype has only a few counts. The rearrangement joins TRBV7-9 to TRBJ2-7; D is perhaps TRBD1 (6 bases). The CDR3 spans 13 residues. Per the germline V gene, CDR1 is SEHNR and CDR2 is FQNEAQ (reference sequence). V was cut by 8 bases and J by 2 bases, with 13 bases left in between. CDR3 sequence: CASGTNTPYEQYF. DNA of the CDR3: TGTGCCAGCGGGACAAACACCCCCTACGAGCAGTACTTC.